This T cell receptor beta chain was sequenced for a study of Graves' ophthalmopathy and Graves' hyperthyroidism (dated by TCRdb to the late 2010s). Context from the whole study: Peripheral blood was collected before any treatment was given, at the time of initial diagnosis. To explore V-J signatures that separate ophthalmopathy from hyperthyroidism, a discovery set of about 100 patients was enrolled, consisting of about 45 with ophthalmopathy and around 60 with stable hyperthyroidism. An independent validation cohort comprised roughly 20 hyperthyroidism patients and some 16 patients who later progressed from hyperthyroidism to ophthalmopathy. The approximately 98 discovery patients were randomly divided into training and test sets at a 7:3 ratio. The study used signatures of the TCR beta repertoire to tell Graves' ophthalmopathy apart from Graves' hyperthyroidism and to predict which patients would progress to ophthalmopathy. Following sampling, methimazole starting at 30 mg daily was administered to hyperthyroidism patients, and high-dose intravenous methylprednisolone was administered to ophthalmopathy patients. In six or seven hyperthyroidism patients, the T-cell repertoires found in thyroid tissue were compared with those found in blood. In total, some 130 blood samples were TCR-sequenced: fewer than 50 ophthalmopathy, some 75 hyperthyroidism and some 17 hyperthyroidism-to-ophthalmopathy patients. Study-wide findings and limitations: In validation, the model predicted ophthalmopathy progression with 55% to 71% sensitivity and 72.22% specificity; around twelve predicted patients were CT-confirmed with GO in a median of roughly 6.8 months. The 13-signature model separated ophthalmopathy from stable hyperthyroidism with approximately 90% sensitivity and about 81% specificity in cross-validation, and 80%/75% in the test set. Most expanded thyroid clonotypes with a frequency above 0.001 also appeared in blood, which suggests that blood repertoires may reflect the immune response in the thyroid. No statistical method was used to predetermine the sample size, and group allocation was not hidden from the investigators.

CDR1 and CDR2, per the germline V gene, are MNHNS and SASEGT. Its CDR3 holds 15 amino acids, cysteine through phenylalanine. Of all the DNA, just the CDR3 is kept, 45 bases in frame from base 1. V was cut back by 10 bases and J by 2 bases, leaving a gap of 20 bases between them. This clonotype has ten or more counts. Its antigen target is currently unknown. The record has no base qualities; no much larger clone is one base away. Hyperthyroidism was considered stable if no progression to ophthalmopathy occurred within 18 months of follow-up. Hyperthyroidism patients were newly diagnosed, were aged 18 to 65 years, and had a disease duration under 2 months. Anyone with other autoimmune diseases, uncontrolled infections, pregnancy or lactation was excluded from the study. Clinical symptoms, serum thyroxine, TRAb, thyroid ultrasound and orbital computed tomography were used for diagnosis. Using Ficoll-Paque density gradient centrifugation, PBMCs were isolated from 8.5 to 10 ml of fresh peripheral blood. Total RNA was extracted with Trizol reagent and quality-checked on an Agilent 2100 Bioanalyzer.

TCR beta CDR3 regions were amplified from RNA transcripts for repertoire sequencing. A first-round RT-PCR used HTBI primers with the Qiagen OneStep RT-PCR kit, followed by a second-round multiplex PCR, size selection and purification. Sequencing of the libraries was carried out on an Illumina HiSeq2000 in paired-end mode with 100 bp reads. On the study's bioinformatics: Reads were processed with SOAPnuke, discarding reads with adapters, uncalled bases, mean Phred below 15, or no exact constant-primer or identifier match. COPE v1.2.5 was used to merge the high-quality paired reads. Clonotypes were defined as unique nucleotide sequences and were aligned to IMGT TRB V, D and J references using MiTCR v1.1. The analysis was limited to V-J combinations with a frequency above 0.0001, which together covered just over 98% of the repertoires. A TCR clonal expansion and chaos score per V-J combination was defined as the ratio of F50 clonal expansion to chaos observed in the TCRdist matrix. Welch's t-statistics and random forest were used to reduce the features to roughly 14 V-J combinations, which were then used as input to a naive Bayes classifier. The Morisita-Horn index was used to measure how similar the thyroid and blood repertoires were. Starting from the raw public reads, TCRdb applied fastp trimming at Q25, assembled clones with MiXCR and retained in-frame beta chains. Each entry is one CDR3 protein sequence, shown with its most common DNA and genes. The V and J calls here are based on TCRdb, not the publication. The sample table contains about 420,000 distinct CDR3 sequences; only one count was recorded for roughly 21% of them. The ten biggest clones cover roughly 3% of the sample.

This sequence was found in a woman between 18 and 29 years old with stable Graves' hyperthyroidism. Donor details come from another sample of the same person, matched by shared clones. The chain is assembled from TRBV6-1 and TRBJ2-5, with a tentative D gene TRBD2 over 6 matching bases. The sequencing input was peripheral blood. DNA sequence: TGTGCCACCCGCGGGGCGGTGGGAGTACAAGAGACCCAGTACTTC. It codes for CATRGAVGVQETQYF.